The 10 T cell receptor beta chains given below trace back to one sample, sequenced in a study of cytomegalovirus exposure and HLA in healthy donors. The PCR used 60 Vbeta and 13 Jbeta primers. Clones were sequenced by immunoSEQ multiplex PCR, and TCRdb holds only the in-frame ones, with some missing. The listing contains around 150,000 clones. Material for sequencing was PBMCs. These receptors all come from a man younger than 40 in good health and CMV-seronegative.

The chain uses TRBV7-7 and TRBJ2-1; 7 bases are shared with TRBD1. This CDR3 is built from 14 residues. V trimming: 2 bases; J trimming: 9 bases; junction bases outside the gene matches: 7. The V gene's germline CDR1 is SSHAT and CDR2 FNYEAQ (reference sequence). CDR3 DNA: TGTGCCAGCAGCTTATTACAGGGGCAAGGTGAGCAGTTCTTC. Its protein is CASSLLQGQGEQFF. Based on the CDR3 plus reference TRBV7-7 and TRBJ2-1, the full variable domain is GAGVSQSPRYKVTKRGQDVTLRCDPISSHATLYWYQQALGQGPEFLTYFNYEAQPDKSGLPSDRFSAERPEGSISTLTIQRTEQRDSAMYRCASSLLQGQGEQFFGPGTRLTVL.

The CDR3 region has the DNA TGTGCCAGCTCACTAGGGGCCCAAACCTACGAGCAGTACTTC. Translating gives CASSLGAQTYEQYF. The chain recombines TRBV18 with TRBJ2-7; D perhaps matches TRBD1 (5 bases). Germline loops: CDR1 KGHSH, CDR2 LQKENI. The CDR3 has 14 amino acids. Trimming removed 4 bases at V and 2 bases at J, with 12 bases between.

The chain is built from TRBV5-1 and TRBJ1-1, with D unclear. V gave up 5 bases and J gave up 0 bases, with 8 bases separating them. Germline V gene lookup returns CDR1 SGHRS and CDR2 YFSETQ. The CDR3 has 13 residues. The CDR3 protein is CASSQDMNTEAFF. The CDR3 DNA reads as TGCGCCAGCAGTCAAGACATGAACACTGAAGCTTTCTTT.

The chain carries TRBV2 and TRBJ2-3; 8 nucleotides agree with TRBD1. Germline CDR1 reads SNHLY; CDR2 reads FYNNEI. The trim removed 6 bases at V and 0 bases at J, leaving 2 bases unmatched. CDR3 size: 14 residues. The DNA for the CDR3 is TGTGCCAGCAGGACAGGGGCGAGCACAGATACGCAGTATTTT. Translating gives CASRTGASTDTQYF. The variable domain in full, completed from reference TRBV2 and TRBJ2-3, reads EPEVTQTPSHQVTQMGQEVILRCVPISNHLYFYWYRQILGQKVEFLVSFYNNEISEKSEIFDDQFSVERPDGSNFTLKIRSTKLEDSAMYFCASRTGASTDTQYFGPGTRLTVL.

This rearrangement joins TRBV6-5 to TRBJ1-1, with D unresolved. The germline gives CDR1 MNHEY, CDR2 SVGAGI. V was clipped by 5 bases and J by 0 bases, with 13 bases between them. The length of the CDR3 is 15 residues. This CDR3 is CASSREAHMNTEAFF. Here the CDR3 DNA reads TGTGCCAGCAGTCGGGAAGCTCATATGAACACTGAAGCTTTCTTT.

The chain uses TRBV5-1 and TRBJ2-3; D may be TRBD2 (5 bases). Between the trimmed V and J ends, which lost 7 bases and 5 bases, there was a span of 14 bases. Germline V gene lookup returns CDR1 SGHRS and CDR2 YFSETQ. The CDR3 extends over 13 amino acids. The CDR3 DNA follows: TGCGCCAGCCACTACGGGGATGGAGATACGCAGTATTTT. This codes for CASHYGDGDTQYF.

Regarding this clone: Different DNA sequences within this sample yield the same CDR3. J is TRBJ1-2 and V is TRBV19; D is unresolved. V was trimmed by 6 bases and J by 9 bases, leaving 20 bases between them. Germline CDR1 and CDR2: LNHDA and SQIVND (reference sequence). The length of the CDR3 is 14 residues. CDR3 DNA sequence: TGTGCCAGTAGCCCCAGAGTACAGCCCCGGAGCTACACCTTC. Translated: CASSPRVQPRSYTF.

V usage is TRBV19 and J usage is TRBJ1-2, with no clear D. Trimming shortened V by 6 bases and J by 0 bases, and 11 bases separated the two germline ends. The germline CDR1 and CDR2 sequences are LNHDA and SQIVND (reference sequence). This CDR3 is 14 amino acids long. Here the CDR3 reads CASSPEGANYGYTF. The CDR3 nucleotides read TGTGCCAGTAGCCCCGAGGGAGCTAACTATGGCTACACCTTC.

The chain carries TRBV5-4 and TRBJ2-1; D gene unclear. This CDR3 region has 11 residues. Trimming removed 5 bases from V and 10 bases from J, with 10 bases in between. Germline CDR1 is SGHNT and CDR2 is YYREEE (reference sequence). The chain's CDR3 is CASSSRLEQFF. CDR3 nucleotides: TGTGCCAGCAGTTCCCGGTTGGAGCAGTTCTTC.

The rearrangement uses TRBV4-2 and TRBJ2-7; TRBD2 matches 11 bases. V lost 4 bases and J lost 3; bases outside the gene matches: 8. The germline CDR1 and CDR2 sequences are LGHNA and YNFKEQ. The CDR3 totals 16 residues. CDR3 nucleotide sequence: TGTGCCAGCAGCCCATCGATCGGGACTAGCGGCTACGAGCAGTACTTC. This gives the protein CASSPSIGTSGYEQYF.